The entry below gives a single T cell receptor (beta chain) sequence along with its context. This clone was seen once. Its antigen is unknown. Nothing much larger sits one base from this clone, and base qualities are not available. The germline V gene (reference sequence) yields MNHNY for CDR1 and SVGAGI for CDR2. Its CDR3 holds 10 amino acids, cysteine through phenylalanine. Only the CDR3 DNA is retained, 30 bases long and in frame from the first base. The V end gives up 7 bases and the J end 11 bases, leaving 4 bases in the junction not matched to a gene. The data belong to a study of blood T cell repertoires in COVID-19 (dated by TCRdb to 2019 to 2021). As for the study more broadly: Collaborator samples came from the United States, Italy and Spain and covered acute and convalescent phases of COVID-19. A freely available public database, intended as a resource for researchers studying the immune response to SARS-CoV-2, is where the repertoires were released. Samples were obtained from the ongoing ImmuneRACE study (first 160 participants) and from over a thousand subjects provided by 6 global collaborators. Subjects who had been exposed to COVID-19, were actively infected with it, or had recovered from it provided the deeply sampled blood TCRbeta repertoires that made up the dataset. The sample metadata nearly always contained a de-identified subject ID, COVID-19 status, age in years and sex. The material from the prospective study consisted of cDNA or gDNA derived from T cells, B-cell-depleted T cells, or PBMCs. Where available, HLA class I and class II types were obtained from metadata supplied by the sample provider rather than from assay-based typing. What the study reported, not specific to this receptor: The amount of clinical and demographic metadata varied by source and participant and was provided uncurated.

Collaborating institutions collected whole blood in K2EDTA tubes following their own protocols. For TCRbeta analysis, collaborators shipped samples in one of three forms: frozen whole blood, isolated PBMCs, or DNA extracted from either of those sample types. TCRbeta CDR3 regions were amplified from genomic DNA by means of the immunoSEQ Assay, a bias-controlled multiplex PCR. Per the authors' processing: Nucleated cell counts per sample were estimated from amplification of reference gene primers within the assay. Sequence reads were collapsed and filtered to measure the absolute abundance of every unique TCRbeta CDR3 rearrangement. For each sample, productive Simpson clonality was calculated as the square root of Simpson's diversity index across productive rearrangements. TCRdb provides this immuneACCESS table in a form limited to in-frame rearrangements. Some clones are lacking; in checked studies, under half of them reflect an unresolved V gene, and why the rest are absent is not known. V and J calls and clone size follow that table, whereas D and trimming were derived from the DNA. The sample profile shows 200,000 to 300,000 clones; more than 80% of them were found once. The ten largest clones represent roughly 5.5% of the sample.

Input material: peripheral blood. Rearrangement joined TRBV6-6 to TRBJ1-1; the central 7 bases match TRBD1. The source is a human donor in a cohort sampled during active COVID-19. The sequenced DNA is TGTGCCAGCAATGACAGGGCGGCTTTCTTT. Its coded protein is CASNDRAAFF.